This entry is about one T cell receptor beta chain. Its antigen remains unknown. This sample stems from a study of OX40 agonist ivuxolimab in advanced cancers. Study at large: Every 2 weeks, patients got intravenous ivuxolimab at one of six dose levels (0.01-10 mg/kg). The dose-escalation cohort was over 65% male, with a mean age of around 60 years, ranging about 20 to 85. Study-wide findings and caveats: CD8+ T cells showed, on average, more clonal expansion than CD4+ cells. By week 6 at 0.1 to 3.0 mg/kg, blood CD4+ and CD8+ T cells had expanded clonally.

The CDR3 runs to 17 residues. Germline CDR1 reads MDHEN; CDR2 reads SYDVKM. The V gene end was trimmed by 5 bases and the J gene end by 5 bases; junction bases not matched to a gene: 12. TCRdb's copy holds only in-frame clones and misses some; the assay was immunoSEQ multiplex PCR. The sample contains about 59,000 clones, more than 65% of which appear only once. The TCR comes from an adult with an advanced solid tumor such as melanoma, head and neck, liver or kidney cancer. The chain has TRBV28 and TRBJ1-5; 10 nucleotides line up with TRBD1. The specimen comprised CD4+ or CD8+ T cells sorted from blood, sampled in a trial of the OX40 agonist ivuxolimab. The CDR3 loop is CASSLYVTGGNYQPQHF. DNA for the CDR3: TGTGCCAGCAGTCTCTACGTGACAGGGGGCAATTATCAGCCCCAGCATTTT.